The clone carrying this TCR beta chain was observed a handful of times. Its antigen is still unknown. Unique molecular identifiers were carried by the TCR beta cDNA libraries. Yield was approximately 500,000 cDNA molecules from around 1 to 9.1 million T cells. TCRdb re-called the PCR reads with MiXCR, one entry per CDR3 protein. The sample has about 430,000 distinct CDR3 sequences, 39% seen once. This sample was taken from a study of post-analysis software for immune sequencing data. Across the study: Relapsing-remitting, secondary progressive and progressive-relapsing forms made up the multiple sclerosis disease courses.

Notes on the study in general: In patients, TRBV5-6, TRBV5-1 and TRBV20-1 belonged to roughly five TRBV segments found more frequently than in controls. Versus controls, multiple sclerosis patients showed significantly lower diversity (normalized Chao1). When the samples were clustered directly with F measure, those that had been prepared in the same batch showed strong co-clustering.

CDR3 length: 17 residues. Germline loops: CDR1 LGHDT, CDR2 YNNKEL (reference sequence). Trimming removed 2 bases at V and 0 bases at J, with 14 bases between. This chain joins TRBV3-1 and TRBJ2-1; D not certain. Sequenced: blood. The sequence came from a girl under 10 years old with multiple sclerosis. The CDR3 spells CASSQKWSVSSYNEQFF. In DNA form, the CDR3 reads TGTGCCAGCAGCCAAAAATGGAGCGTAAGCTCCTACAATGAGCAGTTCTTC.